A single T cell receptor (beta chain) is shown here with its context. A much larger clone differs from this one at a single base, so this may be a read error. The CDR3 is made up of 13 amino acids. The germline CDR1 and CDR2 sequences are KGHSH and LQKENI. The V end lost 5 bases, the J end lost 7 bases, and 15 bases lay between the germline ends. The record originates from a study of regulatory T cells in long-lasting Graves disease. Indicated time point: newly diagnosed GD, antithyroid drugs for less than 3 months. PBMCs were the source of the RNA used for TCR sequencing. Building the TCR beta libraries relied on iRepertoire HTBI primers, and CDR3 regions underwent Arm-PCR. TCRdb recomputed calls from the multiplex PCR reads with MiXCR, one row per CDR3 protein. The sample has about 470,000 distinct CDR3 sequences; around 15% are singletons. The same specimen was also included in a second study, on T cells in Graves' hyperthyroidism and ophthalmopathy.

This clonotype originated in a man aged 35 to 55 with Graves disease. V gene TRBV18 combines with J gene TRBJ2-7; maybe TRBD1 (6 bases). The starting material was peripheral blood mononuclear cells (PBMCs), obtained at new diagnosis, from a patient treated with antithyroid drugs. CDR3 loop: CASSAQGMGEQYF. The CDR3 region has the DNA TGTGCCAGCTCAGCGCAGGGGATGGGGGAGCAGTACTTC.